This is a list of T cell receptor beta chains from one sample in a study of CD8+CD57+ T cells in acquired aplastic anemia. One entry per CDR3 protein results from TCRdb running MiXCR on the reads. The table has approximately 200,000 distinct CDR3 sequences, roughly half seen once; the top ten hold 16%. The sequenced sample consisted of sorted CD4+, CD8+, or CD8+CD57+ T cells (not recorded which) from PBMCs. The receptors here all came from a human donor in good health, serving as a control. Both conserved end residues are part of each CDR3.

j_gene | v_gene | CDR3aa
TRBJ2-2 | TRBV10-3 | CASLPSAAGELFF
TRBJ2-4 | TRBV18 | CASSSTGSVKNIQYF
TRBJ2-5 | TRBV12-3/TRBV12-4 | CASRLGGGSLETQYF
TRBJ1-6 | TRBV25-1 | CASSEGQRVSSPLHF
TRBJ2-1 | TRBV4-2 | CASSQGDGLGHNFF
TRBJ1-3 | TRBV5-1 | CASSLVGQGRGNTIYF
TRBJ2-7 | TRBV7-2 | CASSGQGQGSHEQYF
TRBJ2-7 | TRBV3-1 | CASSRTPKGTYEQYF
TRBJ2-1 | TRBV20-1 | CSASGGRGWDNEQFF
TRBJ1-5 | TRBV20-1 | CSAPDRATQPQHF
TRBJ2-3 | TRBV20-1 | CSARRRRGQQGDTQYF
TRBJ1-1 | TRBV7-9 | CASTVNPHLNTEAFF
TRBJ2-1 | TRBV7-9 | CASSTTGTSGRADNEQFF
TRBJ2-5 | TRBV7-7 | CASSLSSSGGAETQYF
TRBJ2-7 | TRBV6-6 | CASSYPTGGLTEQYF
TRBJ1-1 | TRBV9 | CASSVGEGGTEAFF
TRBJ2-3 | TRBV7-2 | CASRPPGLEADTQYF
TRBJ1-4 | TRBV5-1 | CASSLNDPAATNEKLFF
TRBJ2-1 | TRBV24-1 | CATSDYNEQFF
TRBJ2-2 | TRBV9 | CASSVEAPGTRELFF
TRBJ2-1 | TRBV5-1 | CASKPGQGYNEQFF
TRBJ1-5 | TRBV28 | CASSLQGIRQPQHF
TRBJ2-1 | TRBV28 | CASSDTSGGVNEQFF
TRBJ1-2 | TRBV7-3 | CASSSGQDYGYTF
TRBJ1-2 | TRBV7-9 | CASSKGQNYGYTF
TRBJ1-1 | TRBV11-3 | CASSLDGGPAFF
TRBJ2-1 | TRBV11-3 | CASSWLGTTTNEQFF
TRBJ1-2 | TRBV11-3 | CASSLSGGANYGYTF
TRBJ2-3 | TRBV9 | CASSIDQTLQYF
TRBJ1-3 | TRBV5-6 | CASSFTGAGNTIYF
TRBJ1-1 | TRBV7-3 | CASSVGGGEAFF
TRBJ1-1 | TRBV7-6 | CASSLRGGGGNTEAFF
TRBJ2-7 | TRBV2 | CASSEFQQYF
TRBJ1-1 | TRBV5-1 | CASSLDRGIGTDTEAFF
TRBJ2-1 | TRBV7-9 | CASSLLAGGTDTQFF
TRBJ1-6 | TRBV7-3 | CASSLGAGVGSPLHF
TRBJ2-7 | TRBV16 | CASSQLRMQGTYEQYF
TRBJ2-7 | TRBV2 | CASSEAQGYEQYF
TRBJ2-7 | TRBV11-3 | CASSTTPSYEQYF
TRBJ2-7 | TRBV2 | CTSSTATYEQYF
TRBJ2-7 | TRBV19 | CASSRLQGGSYEQYF
TRBJ1-1 | TRBV7-9 | CASGMNTEAFF
TRBJ2-1 | TRBV9 | CASSVAGTGDEQFF